This T cell receptor (beta chain) was obtained from a study of response to subunit inactivated influenza vaccine. Germline values: CDR1 SGHKS, CDR2 YYEKEE (reference sequence). Trimming cost V 0 bases and J 1 base, with 10 bases left between them. The CDR3 spans 16 residues. Overall study findings and caveats: After each seasonal influenza vaccination, few new T cells are recruited, the authors suggested.

On this clonotype itself: Its antigen is undetermined.

TCRdb called the RT-PCR reads again in MiXCR, with one record for every CDR3 protein. The sample has 450,000 to 600,000 distinct CDR3 sequences; approximately 15% are singletons. This sample comprised CD4+ T cells sorted from PBMCs, obtained 23 to 25 months after vaccination. The receptor comes from a man between 45 and 75 years old who received an inactivated influenza vaccine. The chain has TRBV5-5 and TRBJ2-2; D possibly matches TRBD1 or TRBD2 (6 bases each). The CDR3 nucleotides are TGTGCCAGCAGCTTGGAGGCGGGACAGAACACCGGGGAGCTGTTTTTT. It is translated as CASSLEAGQNTGELFF.